The 18 T cell receptor beta chains given below trace back to one sample, sequenced in a study of CD8+CD57+ T cells in acquired aplastic anemia. It was patients with CD8+CD57+ cell expansion by flow cytometry who were chosen for sequencing. Genomic DNA, the template, was used for profiling of the TCR beta VDJ and CDR3. TCRdb independently ran MiXCR on the reads; one entry per CDR3 protein. The data show approximately 220,000 distinct CDR3 sequences, less than 60% seen once. Material for sequencing was sorted CD4+, CD8+, or CD8+CD57+ T cells (not recorded which) from PBMCs. The receptors were sampled from a human donor with aplastic anemia.

This clonotype turned up a few times. The chain joins TRBV27 to TRBJ1-6; 7 bases align to TRBD1. The V gene end was trimmed by 8 bases and the J gene end by 0 bases; junction bases not matched to a gene: 13. Germline CDR1 reads MNHEY; CDR2 reads SMNVEV (reference sequence). This CDR3 is 18 amino acids long. The CDR3 DNA sequence: TGTGCCAGCTCACCGTTGGACAGGTCAAGCTCCTATAATTCACCCCTCCACTTT. This gives the protein CASSPLDRSSSYNSPLHF.

The chain employs TRBV20-1 and TRBJ1-1, with D uncertain. V dropped 5 bases and J dropped 3 bases, with 40 bases sitting between them. The CDR3 covers 22 residues. CDR1 is DFQATT, CDR2 SNEGSKA, per germline (reference sequence). The CDR3 protein is CSALGKEVGNQPLLERDTEAFF. CDR3 in DNA: TGCAGTGCTTTGGGGAAGGAGGTAGGCAATCAGCCCCTTCTCGAAAGGGACACTGAAGCTTTCTTT.

This clonotype occurred once. The J gene is TRBJ2-1, the V gene TRBV20-1; TRBD2 is a possible D gene (7 bases). Trimming removed 1 base from V and 5 bases from J, with 12 bases in between. There are 14 residues in the CDR3. The germline CDR1 and CDR2 sequences are DFQATT and SNEGSKA (reference sequence). The CDR3 loop is CSARVAGANNEQFF. The CDR3 DNA reads as TGCAGTGCTAGAGTGGCGGGGGCGAACAATGAGCAGTTCTTC.

This clonotype came up once. The chain employs TRBV19 and TRBJ2-7; no clear D gene. The germline V gene has CDR1 LNHDA and CDR2 SQIVND (reference sequence). This CDR3 has 13 amino acids. The germline V and J ends were trimmed by 5 bases and 5 bases, with 13 bases remaining between them. This chain's CDR3 is CASSPLTGDEQYF. The CDR3 DNA reads TGTGCCAGTAGTCCCCTGACTGGGGACGAGCAGTACTTC.

This clonotype has more than one count but fewer than ten. One junction end does not reproduce the germline sequence, and a read error may be involved. The rearrangement uses TRBV15 and TRBJ2-5; 10 bases line up with TRBD2. The germline CDR1 and CDR2 sequences are LNHNV and YYDKDF (reference sequence). This CDR3 comprises 14 residues. The CDR3, as DNA: TGTGCCACCAGCAGAGAGGGCGCTAGCGGGGGTCAGCACTTC. Protein: CATSREGASGGQHF.

The rearrangement uses TRBV3-1 and TRBJ2-6; D call uncertain. The CDR3 is made up of 15 amino acids. V lost 3 bases and J 2 bases, leaving 8 bases between the germline ends. Germline assignment: CDR1 LGHDT and CDR2 YNNKEL (reference sequence). CDR3 coding DNA: TGTGCCAGCAGCCATTCTGCCACTGGGGCCAACGTCCTGACTTTC. Amino acids: CASSHSATGANVLTF.

This clonotype was seen a few times. This sequence joins TRBV24-1 and TRBJ2-5, with D perhaps TRBD1 (6 bases). CDR3 length: 13 amino acids. The germline gives CDR1 KGHDR, CDR2 SFDVKD. V dropped 0 bases and J dropped 5 bases, with 6 bases sitting between them. Here the CDR3 reads CATSDLRGETQYF. The CDR3 region has the DNA TGTGCCACCAGTGATTTGAGGGGGGAGACCCAGTACTTC.

This clonotype was observed a few times. A read error is possible here, since a much larger clone lies one base away. The CDR3 does not end in the conserved phenylalanine or tryptophan, so this is likely a read error. V gene TRBV11-3 combines with J gene TRBJ2-1; 7 bases are a match to TRBD2. The CDR3 spans 12 residues. Germline V gene sequence: CDR1 SGHNT, CDR2 YENEEA. The V and J ends lost 3 bases and 10 bases, in that order; junction bases with no gene match: 3. In DNA form, the CDR3 reads TGTGCCAGCAGCTTTAGGCGGGGGGAGCAGTTCTCC. It yields the protein CASSFRRGEQFS.

The chain combines TRBV15 with TRBJ2-7; D perhaps matches TRBD1 (5 bases). V dropped 6 bases and J dropped 2 bases, with 14 bases sitting between them. Germline-derived CDR1 and CDR2 are LNHNV and YYDKDF (reference sequence). The CDR3 consists of 14 residues. CDR3 nucleotide sequence: TGTGCCACCAGAGGGGATACCCCTCCCTACGAGCAGTACTTC. It codes for CATRGDTPPYEQYF. Using reference TRBV15 and TRBJ2-7 for the parts outside the CDR3, the full variable domain is DAMVIQNPRYQVTQFGKPVTLSCSQTLNHNVMYWYQQKSSQAPKLLFHYYDKDFNNEADTPDNFQSRRPNTSFCFLDIRSPGLGDTAMYLCATRGDTPPYEQYFGPGTRLTVT.

The V gene is TRBV2, the J gene TRBJ2-3, with 7 nucleotides matching TRBD2. V shed 9 bases, J shed 2 bases, and the junction held 11 bases outside the gene matches. Germline V gene lookup returns CDR1 SNHLY and CDR2 FYNNEI. The CDR3 runs to 15 residues. CDR3 loop: CASWAEGLLTDTQYF. In nucleotides, the CDR3 is TGTGCCAGTTGGGCCGAGGGACTACTCACAGATACGCAGTATTTT.

The rearrangement uses TRBV7-6 and TRBJ2-7; tentatively, D is TRBD1 or TRBD2 (5 bases each). Judging by the DNA end, TRBJ2-1 fits better; the J call may be wrong. CDR3 size: 17 residues. CDR1 SGHVS and CDR2 FNYEAQ come from the germline V gene. DNA for the CDR3: TGTGCCAGCAGCTTAGCCAGTACTACCGGGACGTACAATGAGCAGTTCTTC. It specifies CASSLASTTGTYNEQFF.

This sequence joins TRBV12-3 or TRBV12-4 and TRBJ1-5; TRBD1 matches 9 bases. With V trimmed by 6 bases and J by 7 bases, 13 bases remained unmatched. The CDR3 is 16 residues long. CDR3 DNA: TGTGCCAGCAGCACTAGGGGACAGGGCAGTGAACAGCCCCAGCATTTT. Protein sequence: CASSTRGQGSEQPQHF.

V and J are TRBV29-1 and TRBJ2-7; D might be TRBD2 (7 bases). The tail of the sequence fits TRBJ2-5 better, so the J call may be wrong. This CDR3 region has 12 residues. CDR1 is SQVTM, CDR2 ANQGSEA, per germline. The CDR3 DNA reads as TGCTCGGTGGGGGGGCCTGAAGAGACCCAGTACTTC. Protein: CSVGGPEETQYF.

The chain carries TRBV7-8 and TRBJ2-7; D may be TRBD2 (6 bases). Germline loops: CDR1 SGHVS, CDR2 FQNEAQ. Trimming shortened V by 5 bases and J by 3 bases, and 11 bases separated the two germline ends. The CDR3 is made up of 13 amino acids. The CDR3 region is CASSRDSLYEQYF. The CDR3 DNA is TGTGCCAGCAGCCGGGACTCTCTCTACGAGCAGTACTTC.

This clonotype was seen ten or more times. The chain couples TRBV5-5 to TRBJ1-1, with D unclear. The V gene's germline CDR1 is SGHKS and CDR2 YYEKEE (reference sequence). CDR3 length equals 14 residues. V lost 4 bases and J 6 bases, leaving 16 bases between the germline ends. The CDR3 is CASSPSWTSAEAFF. The CDR3 DNA sequence: TGTGCCAGCAGCCCATCCTGGACCTCGGCTGAAGCTTTCTTT.

This clonotype occurred a few times. The CDR3 DNA reads TGTGCCAGCAGTGGAAGGGGACAGCTAACCTACGAGCAGTACTTC. Residues: CASSGRGQLTYEQYF. The chain couples TRBV2 to TRBJ2-7; 7 bases are a match to TRBD1. The germline CDR1 and CDR2 sequences are SNHLY and FYNNEI. Germline trimming cut 4 bases from V and 2 bases from J; bases unmatched to any gene: 8. The CDR3 loop spans 15 amino acids.

The rearrangement uses TRBV15 and TRBJ2-7, with 8 bases that match TRBD1. J gave up 6 bases and V 0 bases, and 4 bases lay outside the gene matches. This CDR3 spans 14 amino acids. Germline-derived CDR1 and CDR2 are LNHNV and YYDKDF (reference sequence). The CDR3 loop is CATSRDQGAIEQYF. The CDR3 region has the DNA TGTGCCACCAGCAGAGATCAGGGGGCAATCGAGCAGTACTTC.

This clonotype appeared many times. The genes are TRBV6-6 and TRBJ1-2, with 7 bases identical to TRBD1. The CDR3 spans 14 residues. V was pared by 7 bases and J by 7 bases, with 12 bases of the junction left unmatched. Germline lookup yields CDR1 MNHNY and CDR2 SVGAGI (reference sequence). CDR3 amino acids: CASTSRDRGSGYTF. As DNA, the CDR3 is TGTGCCAGCACCTCCCGGGACAGAGGAAGTGGCTACACCTTC.